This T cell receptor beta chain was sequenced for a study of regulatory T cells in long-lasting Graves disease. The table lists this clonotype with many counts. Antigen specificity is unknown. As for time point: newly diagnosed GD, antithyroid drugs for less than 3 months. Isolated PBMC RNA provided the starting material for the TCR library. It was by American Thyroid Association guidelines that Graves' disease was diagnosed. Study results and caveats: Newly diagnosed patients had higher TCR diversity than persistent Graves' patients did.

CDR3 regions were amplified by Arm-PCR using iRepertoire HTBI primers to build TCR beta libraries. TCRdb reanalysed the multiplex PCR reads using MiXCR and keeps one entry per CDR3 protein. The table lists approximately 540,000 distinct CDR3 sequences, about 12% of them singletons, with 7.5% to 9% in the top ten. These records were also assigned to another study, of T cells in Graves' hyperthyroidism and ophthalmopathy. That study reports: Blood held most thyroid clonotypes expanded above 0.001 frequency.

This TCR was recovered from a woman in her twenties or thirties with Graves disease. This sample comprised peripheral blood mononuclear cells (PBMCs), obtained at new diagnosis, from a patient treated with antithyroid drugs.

DNA of the CDR3: TGCAGTGCTAGAGTAGGACTAGCGGAGTACTACAATGAGCAGTTCTTC. It specifies CSARVGLAEYYNEQFF. The chain is built from TRBV20-1 and TRBJ2-1, with TRBD2 matching over 10 bases. Germline assignment: CDR1 DFQATT and CDR2 SNEGSKA (reference sequence). The CDR3 sequence is 16 residues long. J lost 3 bases, V lost 1 base, and 6 bases had no gene match.